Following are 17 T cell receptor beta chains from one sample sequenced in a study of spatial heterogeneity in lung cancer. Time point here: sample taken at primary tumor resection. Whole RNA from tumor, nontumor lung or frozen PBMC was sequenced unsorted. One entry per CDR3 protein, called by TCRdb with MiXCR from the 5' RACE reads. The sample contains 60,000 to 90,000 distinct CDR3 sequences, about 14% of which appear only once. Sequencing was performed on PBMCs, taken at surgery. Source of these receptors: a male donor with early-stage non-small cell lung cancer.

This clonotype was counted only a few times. The CDR3 DNA is TGCGCCAGCAGCCAAGGACTGGATGGCTACACCTTC. Amino acids: CASSQGLDGYTF. This chain links TRBV4-1 with TRBJ1-2; no definite D call. The ends were cut back, 1 base at V and 6 bases at J, with 6 bases in the middle. Germline V lookup: CDR1 MGHRA, CDR2 YSYEKL. The CDR3 loop spans 12 amino acids.

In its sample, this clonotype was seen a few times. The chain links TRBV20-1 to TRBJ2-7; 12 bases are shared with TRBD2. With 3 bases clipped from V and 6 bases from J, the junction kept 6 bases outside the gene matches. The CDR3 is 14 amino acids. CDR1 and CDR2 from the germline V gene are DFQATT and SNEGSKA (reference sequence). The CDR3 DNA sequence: TGCAGTGCTAGGTTACTAGCGGGAGGATCCGAGCAGTACTTC. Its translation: CSARLLAGGSEQYF.

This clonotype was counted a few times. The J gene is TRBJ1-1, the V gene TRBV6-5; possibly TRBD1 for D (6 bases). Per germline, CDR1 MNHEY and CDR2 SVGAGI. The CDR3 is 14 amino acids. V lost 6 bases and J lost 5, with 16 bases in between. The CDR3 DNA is TGTGCCAGCAGGGGACAATTGGGAGGAACTGAAGCTTTCTTT. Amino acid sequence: CASRGQLGGTEAFF.

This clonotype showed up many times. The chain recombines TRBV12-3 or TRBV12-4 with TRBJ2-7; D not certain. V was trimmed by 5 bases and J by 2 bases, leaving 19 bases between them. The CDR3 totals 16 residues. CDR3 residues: CASSLPLADLPYEQYF. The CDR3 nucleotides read TGTGCCAGCAGTCTCCCTTTGGCAGACCTACCCTACGAGCAGTACTTC.

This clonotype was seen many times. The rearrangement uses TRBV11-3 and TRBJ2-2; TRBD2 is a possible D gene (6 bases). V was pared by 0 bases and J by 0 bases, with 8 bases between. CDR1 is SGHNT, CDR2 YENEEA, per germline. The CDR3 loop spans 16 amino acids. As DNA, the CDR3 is TGTGCCAGCAGCTTAGAACTAGCCCCGAACACCGGGGAGCTGTTTTTT. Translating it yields CASSLELAPNTGELFF.

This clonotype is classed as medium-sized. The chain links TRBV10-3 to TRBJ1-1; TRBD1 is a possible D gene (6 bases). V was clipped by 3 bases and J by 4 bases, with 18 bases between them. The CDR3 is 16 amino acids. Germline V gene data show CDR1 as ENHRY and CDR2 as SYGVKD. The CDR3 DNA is TGTGCCATCAGTGACGGACCCACAACCAGGGGCACTGAAGCTTTCTTT. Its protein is CAISDGPTTRGTEAFF.

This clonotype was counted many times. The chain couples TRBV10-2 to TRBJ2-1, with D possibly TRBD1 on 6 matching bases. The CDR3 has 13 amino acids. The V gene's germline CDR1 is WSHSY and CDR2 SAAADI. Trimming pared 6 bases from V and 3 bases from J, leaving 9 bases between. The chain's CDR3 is CASRTGFYNEQFF. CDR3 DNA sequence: TGCGCCAGCAGGACAGGTTTCTACAATGAGCAGTTCTTC.

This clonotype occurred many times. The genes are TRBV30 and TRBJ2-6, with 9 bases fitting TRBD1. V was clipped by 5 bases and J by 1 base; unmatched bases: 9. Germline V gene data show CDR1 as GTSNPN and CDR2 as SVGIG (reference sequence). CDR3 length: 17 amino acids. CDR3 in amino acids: CAWGRDRVRSGANVLTF. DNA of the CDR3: TGTGCCTGGGGGAGGGACAGGGTGCGTTCTGGGGCCAACGTCCTGACTTTC.

The CDR3 DNA is TGTGCCAGCAGTTTAGCGGGGTCCGGAGGCTACACCTTC. Translating it yields CASSLAGSGGYTF. V and J are TRBV27 and TRBJ1-2, with D uncertain. V gave up 2 bases and J gave up 8 bases, with 12 bases separating them. Germline loops: CDR1 MNHEY, CDR2 SMNVEV (reference sequence). There are 13 residues in the CDR3.

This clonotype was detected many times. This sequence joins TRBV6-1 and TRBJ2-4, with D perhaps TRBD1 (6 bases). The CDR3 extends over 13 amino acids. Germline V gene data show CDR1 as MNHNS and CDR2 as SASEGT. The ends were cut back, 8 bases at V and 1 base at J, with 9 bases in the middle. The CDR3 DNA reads TGTGCCAGCCAGGGGTTGGCCAAAAACATTCAGTACTTC. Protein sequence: CASQGLAKNIQYF.

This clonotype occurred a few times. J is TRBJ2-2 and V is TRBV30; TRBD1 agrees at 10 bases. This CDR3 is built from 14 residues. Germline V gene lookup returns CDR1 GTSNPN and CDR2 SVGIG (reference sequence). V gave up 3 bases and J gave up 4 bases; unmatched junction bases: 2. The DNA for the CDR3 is TGTGCCTGGAGCTGGACAGGGGGCACCGGGGAGCTGTTTTTT. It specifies CAWSWTGGTGELFF.

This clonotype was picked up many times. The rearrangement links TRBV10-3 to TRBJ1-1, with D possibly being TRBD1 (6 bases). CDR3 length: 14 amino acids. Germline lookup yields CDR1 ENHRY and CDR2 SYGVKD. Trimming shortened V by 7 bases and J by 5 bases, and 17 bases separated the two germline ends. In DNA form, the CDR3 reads TGTGCCATCAAAGCGGTGACAGGCCGGACTGAAGCTTTCTTT. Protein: CAIKAVTGRTEAFF.

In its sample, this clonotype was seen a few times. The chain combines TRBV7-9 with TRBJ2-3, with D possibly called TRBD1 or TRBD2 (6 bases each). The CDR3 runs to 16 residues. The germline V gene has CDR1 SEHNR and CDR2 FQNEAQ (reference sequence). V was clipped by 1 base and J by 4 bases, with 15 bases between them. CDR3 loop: CASSLELRDNSDTQYF. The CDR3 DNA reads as TGTGCCAGCAGCTTAGAATTGCGGGACAATTCAGATACGCAGTATTTT. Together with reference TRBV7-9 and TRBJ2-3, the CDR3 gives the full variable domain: DTGVSQNPRHKITKRGQNVTFRCDPISEHNRLYWYRQTLGQGPEFLTYFQNEAQLEKSRLLSDRFSAERPKGSFSTLEIQRTEQGDSAMYLCASSLELRDNSDTQYFGPGTRLTVL.

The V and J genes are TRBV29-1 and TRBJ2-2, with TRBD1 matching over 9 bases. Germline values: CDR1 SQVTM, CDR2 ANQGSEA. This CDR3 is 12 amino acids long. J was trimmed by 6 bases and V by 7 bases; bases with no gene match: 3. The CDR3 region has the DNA TGCAGCGCACAGGGGGCGGCCGGGGAGCTGTTTTTT. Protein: CSAQGAAGELFF.

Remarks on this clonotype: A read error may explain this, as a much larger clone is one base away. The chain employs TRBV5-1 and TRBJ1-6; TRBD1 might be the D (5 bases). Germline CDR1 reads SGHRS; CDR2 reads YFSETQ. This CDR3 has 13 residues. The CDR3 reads CAGSRAANSPLHF. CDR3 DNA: TGCGCCGGCAGCAGGGCCGCAAATTCACCCCTCCACTTT.

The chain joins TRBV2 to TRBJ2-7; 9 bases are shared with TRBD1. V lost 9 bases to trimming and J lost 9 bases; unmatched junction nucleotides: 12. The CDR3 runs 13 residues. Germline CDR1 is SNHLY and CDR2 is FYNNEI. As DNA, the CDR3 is TGTGCCAGTGGGGGGACAGGGCCCACCGGGCAGTACTTC. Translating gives CASGGTGPTGQYF. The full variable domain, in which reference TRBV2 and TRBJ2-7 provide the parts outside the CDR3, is EPEVTQTPSHQVTQMGQEVILRCVPISNHLYFYWYRQILGQKVEFLVSFYNNEISEKSEIFDDQFSVERPDGSNFTLKIRSTKLEDSAMYFCASGGTGPTGQYFGPGTRLTVT.

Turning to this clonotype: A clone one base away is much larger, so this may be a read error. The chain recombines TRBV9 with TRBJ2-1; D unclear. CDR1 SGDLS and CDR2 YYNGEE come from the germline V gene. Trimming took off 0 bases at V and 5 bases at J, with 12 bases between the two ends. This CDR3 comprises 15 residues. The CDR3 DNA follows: TGTGCCAGCAGCGTAGGAACCCAGCTGGACAATGAGCAGTTCTTC. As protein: CASSVGTQLDNEQFF. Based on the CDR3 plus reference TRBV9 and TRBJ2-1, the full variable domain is DSGVTQTPKHLITATGQRVTLRCSPRSGDLSVYWYQQSLDQGLQFLIQYYNGEERAKGNILERFSAQQFPDLHSELNLSSLELGDSALYFCASSVGTQLDNEQFFGPGTRLTVL.